This passage covers 21 T cell receptor beta chains from one sample sequenced in a study of T cell repertoires in cytomegalovirus infection. TCRdb recomputed calls from the reads with MiXCR, one row per CDR3 protein. The sample consists of about 180,000 distinct CDR3 sequences, approximately 15% of them appearing once. The sample comprised PBMCs. These receptors all come from a human donor in good health (CMV status not recorded). Some clones in this sample may be carry-over from other donors' samples.

The chain uses TRBV4-2 and TRBJ2-1, with 8 bases lining up with TRBD1. Germline-derived CDR1 and CDR2 are LGHNA and YNFKEQ. V lost 8 bases, J lost 7 bases, and 13 bases stayed unmatched. The length of the CDR3 is 15 residues. In DNA, the CDR3 is TGTGCCAGCGTTCTTACGACAGGGGCGGGGAATGAGCAGTTCTTC. This codes for CASVLTTGAGNEQFF.

In DNA form, the CDR3 reads TGTGCCACCAGCAGAGAAACAGGGGTTAACTATGGCTACACCTTC. Its protein is CATSRETGVNYGYTF. This chain uses TRBV15 with TRBJ1-2; 7 bases map to TRBD1. Germline V lookup: CDR1 LNHNV, CDR2 YYDKDF (reference sequence). This CDR3 has 15 amino acids. Losses at the gene ends were 0 bases for V and 1 base for J; bases not matched to a gene: 2.

The chain recombines TRBV6-5 with TRBJ1-2; 7 bases map to TRBD1. The junction had 3 bases not matched to a gene; V was cut back by 0 bases and J by 2 bases. This CDR3 comprises 15 residues. In germline, CDR1 is MNHEY, CDR2 SVGAGI. CDR3 coding DNA: TGTGCCAGCAGTTACTCCGAGACAGGGAACTATGGCTACACCTTC. This codes for CASSYSETGNYGYTF.

This clonotype has just one count. A much larger clone sits a single nucleotide away, making a read error possible. V gene TRBV11-2 combines with J gene TRBJ1-5, with D unclear. The CDR3 sequence is 14 residues long. Looked up from germline, CDR1 is SGHAT and CDR2 is FQNNGV. In nucleotides, the CDR3 is TGTGCCAGCAGCTTGGGCCCGATTAATCAGACCCAGCATTTT. Its protein is CASSLGPINQTQHF.

As concerns this clonotype: It may be a read error: a sequence one base away is much more abundant. This chain joins TRBV3-1 and TRBJ2-1; TRBD1 matches 10 bases. The length of the CDR3 is 16 residues. The V gene's germline CDR1 is LGHDT and CDR2 YNNKEL (reference sequence). The CDR3 spells CARSLLGDRGYNEQFF. CDR3 sequence (DNA): TGTGCCAGAAGCCTCCTCGGGGACAGGGGCTACAATGAGCAGTTCTTC.

This clonotype has a count of ten or more. CDR3 in DNA: TGTGCCAGCAGCTTGGGCGGGAGAGGCTCCTACAATGAGCAGTTCTTC. Translation gives CASSLGGRGSYNEQFF. This chain links TRBV7-3 with TRBJ2-1; 7 bases are shared with TRBD2. Germline V CDR1 and CDR2: SGHTA, FQGTGA. With 3 bases clipped from V and 0 bases from J, the junction kept 5 bases outside the gene matches. The CDR3 covers 16 residues.

This clonotype was counted ten times or more. The J gene is TRBJ2-7, the V gene TRBV28; TRBD2 is a possible D gene (7 bases). The V end was cut by 4 bases, the J end by 1 base, with 17 bases between. This CDR3 is built from 16 residues. Looked up from germline, CDR1 is MDHEN and CDR2 is SYDVKM. This CDR3 is CASSSRGGGGSYEQYF. CDR3 coding DNA: TGTGCCAGCAGTTCCCGGGGAGGGGGAGGGTCCTACGAGCAGTACTTC. The full variable domain, its missing parts supplied by reference TRBV28 and TRBJ2-7, is DVKVTQSSRYLVKRTGEKVFLECVQDMDHENMFWYRQDPGLGLRLIYFSYDVKMKEKGDIPEGYSVSREKKERFSLILESASTNQTSMYLCASSSRGGGGSYEQYFGPGTRLTVT.

The sample holds a few counts of this clonotype. The chain employs TRBV11-3 and TRBJ2-1, with D uncertain. The germline V gene has CDR1 SGHNT and CDR2 YENEEA. V lost 5 bases and J lost 5, with 10 bases in between. CDR3 length equals 13 residues. CDR3 DNA: TGTGCCAGCAGCCGCTACTTGCACAATGAGCAGTTCTTC. The encoded protein is CASSRYLHNEQFF.

This chain joins TRBV11-2 and TRBJ2-7, with D perhaps TRBD1 or TRBD2 (7 bases each). CDR1 and CDR2 from the germline V gene are SGHAT and FQNNGV. This CDR3 has 18 residues. Trimming left V 4 bases short and J 3 bases short, with 25 bases between. The CDR3 nucleotides read TGTGCCAGCAGCTCCTACAGATCCACAGGGGAGGGATACTACGAGCAGTACTTC. Encoded protein: CASSSYRSTGEGYYEQYF.

This clonotype was observed many times. The genes are TRBV7-9 and TRBJ2-6; 8 nucleotides agree with TRBD1. CDR3 length equals 15 residues. CDR1 SEHNR and CDR2 FQNEAQ come from the germline V gene (reference sequence). V was pared by 6 bases and J by 7 bases, with 8 bases of the junction left unmatched. In nucleotides, the CDR3 is TGTGCCAGCAGACGTAAGGACAGGGCCGCCAACGTCCTGACTTTC. As protein: CASRRKDRAANVLTF.

The table lists this clonotype with a few counts. The rearrangement links TRBV29-1 to TRBJ1-2; 10 positions match TRBD1. Germline loops: CDR1 SQVTM, CDR2 ANQGSEA. The CDR3 is made up of 12 amino acids. The V and J ends lost 7 bases and 7 bases, in that order; junction bases with no gene match: 6. CDR3 sequence reads: CSAGTGESGYTF. The CDR3 region has the DNA TGCAGCGCCGGGACAGGGGAAAGTGGCTACACCTTC. Full variable domain (rest looked up from reference TRBV29-1 and TRBJ1-2): SAVISQKPSRDICQRGTSLTIQCQVDSQVTMMFWYRQQPGQSLTLIATANQGSEATYESGFVIDKFPISRPNLTFSTLTVSNMSPEDSSIYLCSAGTGESGYTFGSGTRLTVV.

Many counts were recorded for this clonotype. The chain combines TRBV20-1 with TRBJ1-2, with TRBD1 matching over 10 bases. Trimming at V came to 0 bases and at J to 4 bases, leaving 5 bases not matched to a gene. Germline lookup yields CDR1 DFQATT and CDR2 SNEGSKA (reference sequence). The length of the CDR3 is 15 residues. The CDR3 is CSARDRRTGGYGYTF. The CDR3 DNA reads as TGCAGTGCTAGAGATCGCCGGACAGGGGGCTATGGCTACACCTTC.

This clonotype showed up just a few times. CDR3 sequence (DNA): TGTGCCAGCTCACAGGGCACGAACACCGGGGAGCTGTTTTTT. Its translation: CASSQGTNTGELFF. The V and J genes are TRBV28 and TRBJ2-2; perhaps TRBD1 as D (6 bases). Germline V gene sequence: CDR1 MDHEN, CDR2 SYDVKM. The CDR3 consists of 14 residues. Trimming stripped 8 bases from V and 0 bases from J, with 10 bases between.

This clonotype has a handful of counts. V usage is TRBV6-2 or TRBV6-3 and J usage is TRBJ1-2; the match to TRBD1 covers 7 bases. J gave up 0 bases and V 2 bases, and 3 bases lay outside the gene matches. Germline V lookup: CDR1 MNHEY, CDR2 SVGEGT. CDR3 length equals 15 residues. CDR3 bases: TGTGCCAGCAGTTACACGACAGGGCCTAACTATGGCTACACCTTC. Protein: CASSYTTGPNYGYTF.

V is TRBV6-5 and J is TRBJ1-1; D call uncertain. CDR1 and CDR2 (germline): MNHEY, SVGAGI. The CDR3 length is 12 residues. The V and J ends lost 4 bases and 1 base respectively, with 4 bases between them. CDR3 nucleotide sequence: TGTGCCAGCAGTTCTTGGAACACTGAAGCTTTCTTT. The encoded protein is CASSSWNTEAFF.

The chain joins TRBV6-5 to TRBJ1-6; maybe TRBD1 (5 bases). Germline V gene sequence: CDR1 MNHEY, CDR2 SVGAGI. The CDR3 length is 15 residues. Trimming left V 5 bases short and J 5 bases short, with 13 bases between. The CDR3, as DNA: TGTGCCAGCAGTCCCCTCGGGGCAGATAATTCACCCCTCCACTTT. Translating it yields CASSPLGADNSPLHF.

For this clonotype: A read error may account for a junction end that differs from germline. The gene calls are TRBV7-8 and TRBJ1-1; D remains ambiguous. Germline assignment: CDR1 SGHVS and CDR2 FQNEAQ. CDR3 length: 14 residues. Written as DNA, the CDR3 is TGTGCCAGCAGCCCGACCAACATGAACACTGAAGCTTTGTTT. Its protein product is CASSPTNMNTEALF.

The V call is TRBV30, the J call TRBJ2-7; 12 bases align to TRBD2. Looked up from germline, CDR1 is GTSNPN and CDR2 is SVGIG (reference sequence). J was trimmed by 2 bases and V by 0 bases; bases with no gene match: 8. There are 17 residues in the CDR3. CDR3 bases: TGTGCCTGGAGTGTATGGCGACTAGCGGGGGCCCCCTACGAGCAGTACTTC. This encodes CAWSVWRLAGAPYEQYF.

This clonotype was seen a few times. This rearrangement joins TRBV28 to TRBJ1-2; no definite D call. Deletions cut 2 bases from V and 4 bases from J, with 20 bases between. The CDR3 runs to 17 residues. Germline V gene sequence: CDR1 MDHEN, CDR2 SYDVKM. The CDR3 nucleotides read TGTGCCAGCAGTTTAACAATAGCAGACGGTTTTGGCTATGGCTACACCTTC. This codes for CASSLTIADGFGYGYTF.

This clonotype has a count of ten or more. The chain combines TRBV4-3 with TRBJ1-5, with D perhaps matching TRBD1 (5 bases). The CDR3 has 13 residues. CDR1 and CDR2 (germline): LGHNA, YSLEER. V lost 2 bases to trimming and J lost 6 bases, with 8 bases between them. The CDR3 reads CASSQNGGQPQHF. The CDR3 region has the DNA TGCGCCAGCAGCCAAAACGGGGGTCAGCCCCAGCATTTT.

This clonotype was observed a few times. J is TRBJ1-6 and V is TRBV12-3 or TRBV12-4; possible D gene TRBD1, 6 bases. V was pared by 5 bases and J by 7 bases, with 18 bases between. The CDR3 is made up of 16 amino acids. CDR3 sequence: CASSRQTGKGNSPLHF. In DNA, the CDR3 is TGTGCCAGCAGTCGACAAACAGGGAAGGGGAATTCACCCCTCCACTTT.